This is a list of T cell receptor beta chains from one sample in a study of blood T cell repertoires in COVID-19. Clones were sequenced by immunoSEQ multiplex PCR, and TCRdb holds only the in-frame ones, with some missing. The data contain around 200,000 clones, about 89% of them singletons. What was sequenced was peripheral blood. These receptor sequences come from a middle-aged man with acute or convalescent COVID-19. The conserved cysteine and the conserved F or W are not part of the CDR3 here.

>13|TRBV6-5|TRBJ1-4
ASSLTGTRNEKLF
>14|TRBV7-9|TRBJ1-4
ASSPWTVFGNEKLF
>12|TRBV6-4|TRBJ1-2
ASSDSGQVSGYT
>16|TRBV24-1|TRBJ2-2
ATSAPDSPIRSTGELF
>12|TRBV19|TRBJ2-7
ASSTRGRTYEQY
>19|TRBV4-1|TRBJ2-1
ASSQGRKGLAGFSFYNEQF
>13|TRBV7-2|TRBJ1-2
ASSPGGQVLPYYT
>17|TRBV6-2/TRBV6-3|TRBJ1-5
ASSYSLRDRGLINQPQH
>9|TRBV12-3/TRBV12-4|TRBJ2-7
ASSYRDSLY
>9|TRBV6-1|TRBJ1-6
ASSELEPLH
>11|TRBV19|TRBJ2-5
ASSVLAQETQY
>11|TRBV12-3/TRBV12-4|TRBJ1-1
ASGPGRRTEAF
>13|TRBV5-4|TRBJ2-5
ASSEGLGKQETQY
>11|TRBV18|TRBJ1-2
ASSFPDTYGYT
>13|TRBV29-1|TRBJ2-1
SVVLAGGPYNEQF
>13|TRBV5-1|TRBJ1-1
ASSFQGAGNTEAF
>14|TRBV7-2|TRBJ2-6
ASSPQQFRGANVLT
>14|TRBV18|TRBJ1-6
ASSPSTGGRNSPLH
>13|TRBV5-1|TRBJ2-1
ASSLRGASYNEQF
>15|TRBV10-1|TRBJ2-1
ASSPRASGGPYNEQF
>13|TRBV6-1|TRBJ1-4
ASSDGTGQSEKLF
>13|TRBV7-9|TRBJ1-2
ASSQDRAQIYGYT
>14|TRBV2|TRBJ2-7
ASSGPRSSVGGEQY
>13|TRBV6-1|TRBJ2-5
ASSETRTGQETQY
>11|TRBV6-4|TRBJ2-7
ASSPDGGYEQY
>14|TRBV29-1|TRBJ2-6
SVEAQGAGGANVLT
>12|TRBV18|TRBJ2-2
ASSPGQNTGELF
>14|TRBV9|TRBJ2-2
ASSVSLAGNTGELF
>13|TRBV6-5|TRBJ2-1
ASEGRGRSYNEQF
>14|TRBV28|TRBJ2-4
ASSLTGTLAKNIQY
>13|TRBV7-2|TRBJ2-2
ASSRGVAGTGELF
>12|TRBV30|TRBJ1-4
AWSPGDQGEKLF
>12|TRBV28|TRBJ1-2
ASSLVGGSYGYT
>13|TRBV6-4|TRBJ2-3
ASSYRGSFTDTQY
>15|TRBV5-1|TRBJ1-6
ASRIRGDSSYNSPLH
>12|TRBV5-5|TRBJ1-2
ASSLSQDNYGYT
>14|TRBV3-1/TRBV3-2|TRBJ2-5
ASSRTGQGVGETQY
>12|TRBV13|TRBJ1-1
ASSSDERGTEAF
>12|TRBV29-1|TRBJ2-6
SVDTGPGANVLT
>13|TRBV5-1|TRBJ1-6
ASTTASPSNSPLH
>14|TRBV30|TRBJ2-7
AWREKPGQGAYEQY
>14|TRBV7-5|TRBJ2-5
ARSLDREPTYETQY
>13|TRBV3-1/TRBV3-2|TRBJ1-4
ASSQDRTRPEKLF
>14|TRBV5-1|TRBJ2-1
ASSLSGTGAYNEQF
>11|TRBV20-1|TRBJ2-7
SASSGRTYEQY